This TCR beta chain appears in the sequencing data of a study of T cell responses to AZD1222 COVID-19 vaccine. Study-level points and caveats: In a largely white British group with more females than males, clonal diversity was possibly underestimated. Of the AZD1222 recipients, only six or seven were seropositive at baseline.

Assay used: immunoSEQ multiplex PCR; TCRdb lists only in-frame clones, some missing. The table shows about 45,000 clones, with around 80% occurring only once. The CDR3 covers 17 residues. CDR1 is MNHEY and CDR2 is SMNVEV in the germline V gene (reference sequence). This clone was detected only once. Its antigen remains unidentified. The junction departs from germline at one end; a sequencing error may be responsible. This sequence originates from an adult who received the MenACWY meningococcal vaccine as a control. The sequencing here drew on peripheral blood, taken 28 days after the second dose of the MenACWY control vaccine. The chain carries TRBV27 and TRBJ2-5, with D uncertain. The CDR3 nucleotides read TGTGCCAGCAGTTTATTTAAGCCCCAGTGGGCCCAAAAGACCCAGTACTTC. Translated, it gives CASSLFKPQWAQKTQYF.